This TCR beta chain derives from a study of molecular identifiers for immune sequencing clone quantification. Making the bulk TCR libraries relied on previously described methods and listed TCR primers. TCRdb re-derived calls from the PCR reads in MiXCR, one entry per CDR3 protein. Found here are more than 250,000 distinct CDR3 sequences, over 20% of them singletons; the top ten hold about 0.81%. This clonotype came up many times. The antigen is unknown. Whole-study results and caveats: It was shown that clones above 20 RNA copies held over 99% of effector molecules, but under 1% in naive cells. Researchers reportedly could pick up spiked Jurkat TCR RNA from one cell mixed into more than 800,000 naive cells.

Trimming took 5 bases from V and 4 from J, leaving 17 bases between them. CDR3 length: 15 residues. CDR1 and CDR2 from the germline V gene are SGHVS and FNYEAQ. The chain links TRBV7-6 to TRBJ2-5; tentatively, D is TRBD1 or TRBD2 (5 bases each). Sample: naive CD8+ T cells from blood, with Jurkat cell RNA spiked in. The sample's subset: FACS-sorted CD8+CD4-CCR7+CD45RA+ naive T cells. This receptor was obtained from a human donor in good health. Some libraries in this study had Jurkat cell RNA spiked in. The CDR3 DNA follows: TGTGCCAGCAGCCGTACCCAGGGAGATGGAGAGACCCAGTACTTC. Amino acids: CASSRTQGDGETQYF.